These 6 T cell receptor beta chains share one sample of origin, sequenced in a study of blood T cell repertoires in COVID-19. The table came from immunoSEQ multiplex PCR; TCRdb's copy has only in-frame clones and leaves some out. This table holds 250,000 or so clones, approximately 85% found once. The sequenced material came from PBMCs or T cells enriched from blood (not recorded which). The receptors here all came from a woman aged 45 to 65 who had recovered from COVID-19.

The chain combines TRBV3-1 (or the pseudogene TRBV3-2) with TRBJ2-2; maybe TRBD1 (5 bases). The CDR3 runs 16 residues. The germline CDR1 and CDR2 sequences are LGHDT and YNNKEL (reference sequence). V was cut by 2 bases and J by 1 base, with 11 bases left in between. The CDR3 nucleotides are TGTGCCAGCAGCCAACCCAGACAGCTGAACACCGGGGAGCTGTTTTTT. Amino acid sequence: CASSQPRQLNTGELFF.

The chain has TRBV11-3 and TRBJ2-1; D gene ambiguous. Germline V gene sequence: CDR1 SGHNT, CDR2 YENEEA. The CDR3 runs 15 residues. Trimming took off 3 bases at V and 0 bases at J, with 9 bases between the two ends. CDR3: CASSFLSGSYNEQFF. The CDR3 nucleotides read TGTGCCAGCAGCTTCTTGTCGGGCTCCTACAATGAGCAGTTCTTC.

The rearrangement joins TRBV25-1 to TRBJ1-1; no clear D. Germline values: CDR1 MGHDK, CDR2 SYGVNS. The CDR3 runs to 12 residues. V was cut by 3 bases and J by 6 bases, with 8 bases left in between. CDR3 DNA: TGTGCCAGCAGTGAGACACTTTCTGAAGCTTTCTTT. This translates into CASSETLSEAFF.

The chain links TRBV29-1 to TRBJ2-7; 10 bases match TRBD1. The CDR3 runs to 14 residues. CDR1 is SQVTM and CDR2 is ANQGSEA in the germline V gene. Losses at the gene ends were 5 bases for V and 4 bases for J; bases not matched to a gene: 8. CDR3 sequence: CSVRGQGDGYEQYF. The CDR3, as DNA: TGCAGCGTTCGAGGACAGGGGGACGGATACGAGCAGTACTTC.

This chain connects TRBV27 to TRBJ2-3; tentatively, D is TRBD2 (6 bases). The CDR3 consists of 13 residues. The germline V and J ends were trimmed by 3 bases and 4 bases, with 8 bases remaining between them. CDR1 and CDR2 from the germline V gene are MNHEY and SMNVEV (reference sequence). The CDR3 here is CASSFGGADTQYF. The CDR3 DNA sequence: TGTGCCAGCAGTTTTGGCGGGGCAGATACGCAGTATTTT.

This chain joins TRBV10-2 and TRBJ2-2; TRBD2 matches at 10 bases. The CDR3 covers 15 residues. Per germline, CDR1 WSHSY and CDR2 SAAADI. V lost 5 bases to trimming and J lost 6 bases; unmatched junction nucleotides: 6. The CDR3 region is CASSRSGRVSGELFF. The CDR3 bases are TGCGCCAGCAGTCGGAGCGGGAGGGTTTCCGGGGAGCTGTTTTTT.